This T cell receptor beta chain originates from a study of T cell changes during pregnancy in multiple sclerosis. Data came from immunoSEQ multiplex PCR; TCRdb stores just in-frame clones and leaves some out. The table shows 58,000 or so clones, with about 91% occurring only once. Germline V gene lookup returns CDR1 SGHAT and CDR2 FQNNGV. Trimming took off 3 bases at V and 7 bases at J, with 7 bases between the two ends. This CDR3 spans 13 amino acids. This TCR came from a female donor with multiple sclerosis, enrolled in a pregnancy study. The chain has TRBV11-2 and TRBJ1-6; D call uncertain. Material: peripheral blood, obtained after pregnancy. The CDR3 here is CASSFEANSPLHF. In DNA, the CDR3 is TGTGCCAGCAGCTTTGAGGCGAATTCACCCCTCCACTTT.